This T cell receptor (beta chain) is from a study of blood T cell repertoires in COVID-19. CDR3 length: 18 amino acids. From germline, CDR1 is LGHNA and CDR2 YSLEER. V lost 3 bases and J 2 bases, leaving 19 bases between the germline ends. Libraries were prepared by immunoSEQ multiplex PCR; TCRdb keeps only in-frame clonotypes and omits some of them. The sample yields about 270,000 clones, approximately 81% seen once. The receptor's source is a woman aged 18-35 years with acute or convalescent COVID-19. Sample: peripheral blood. The chain has TRBV4-3 and TRBJ2-2, with a tentative D call TRBD2 (6 bases). The CDR3 region is CASSQAWTGTANTGELFF. The CDR3 DNA reads as TGCGCCAGCAGCCAGGCGTGGACCGGGACTGCTAACACCGGGGAGCTGTTTTTT.